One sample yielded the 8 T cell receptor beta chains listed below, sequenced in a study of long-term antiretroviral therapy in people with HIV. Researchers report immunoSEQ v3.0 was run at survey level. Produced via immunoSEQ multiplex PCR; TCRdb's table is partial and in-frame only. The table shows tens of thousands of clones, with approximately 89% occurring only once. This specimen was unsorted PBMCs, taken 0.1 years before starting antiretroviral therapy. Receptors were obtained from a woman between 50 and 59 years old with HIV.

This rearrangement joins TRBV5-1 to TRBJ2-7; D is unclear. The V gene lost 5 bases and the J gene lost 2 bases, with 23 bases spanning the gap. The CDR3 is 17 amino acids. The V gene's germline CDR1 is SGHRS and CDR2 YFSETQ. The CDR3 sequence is CASSIRPNTVPPYEQYF. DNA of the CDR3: TGCGCCAGCAGTATACGGCCGAACACAGTACCTCCCTACGAGCAGTACTTC.

The CDR3 DNA reads TGTGCCAGCAGTTCCTTAGCGGGGGGGTATTCTCATGAGCAGTTCTTC. Amino acid sequence: CASSSLAGGYSHEQFF. The V call is TRBV28, the J call TRBJ2-1; the match to TRBD2 covers 11 bases. Trimming removed 4 bases from V and 8 bases from J; junction bases left unmatched: 10. The CDR3 runs to 16 residues. The germline V gene has CDR1 MDHEN and CDR2 SYDVKM.

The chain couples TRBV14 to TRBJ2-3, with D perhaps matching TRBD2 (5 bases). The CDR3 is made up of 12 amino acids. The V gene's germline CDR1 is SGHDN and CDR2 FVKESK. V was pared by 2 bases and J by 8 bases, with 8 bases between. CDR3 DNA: TGTGCCAGCAGCCAAACTAGTGCTACGCAGTATTTT. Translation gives CASSQTSATQYF.

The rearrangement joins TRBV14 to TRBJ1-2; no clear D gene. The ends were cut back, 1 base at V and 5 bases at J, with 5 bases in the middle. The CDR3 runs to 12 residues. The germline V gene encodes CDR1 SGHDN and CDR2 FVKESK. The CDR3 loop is CASSQVGYGYTF. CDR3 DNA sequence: TGTGCCAGCAGCCAAGTAGGGTATGGCTACACCTTC. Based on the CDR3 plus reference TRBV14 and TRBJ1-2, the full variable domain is EAGVTQFPSHSVIEKGQTVTLRCDPISGHDNLYWYRRVMGKEIKFLLHFVKESKQDESGMPNNRFLAERTGGTYSTLKVQPAELEDSGVYFCASSQVGYGYTFGSGTRLTVV.

The chain's CDR3 is CASSAAGGGWNEQFF. The CDR3 DNA reads as TGTGCCAGCAGCGCGGCCGGCGGGGGCTGGAATGAGCAGTTCTTC. The V gene is TRBV6-5, the J gene TRBJ2-1, with a tentative D call TRBD2 (7 bases). Germline V lookup: CDR1 MNHEY, CDR2 SVGAGI. This CDR3 is built from 15 residues. Trimming shortened V by 6 bases and J by 7 bases, and 19 bases separated the two germline ends.

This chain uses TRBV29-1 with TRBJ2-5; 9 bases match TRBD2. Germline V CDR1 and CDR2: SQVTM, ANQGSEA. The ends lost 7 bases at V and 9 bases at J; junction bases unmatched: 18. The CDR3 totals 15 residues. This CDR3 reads CSARRSGGPEFSQYF. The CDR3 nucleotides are TGCAGCGCAAGACGTAGCGGGGGACCCGAATTTTCCCAGTACTTC.

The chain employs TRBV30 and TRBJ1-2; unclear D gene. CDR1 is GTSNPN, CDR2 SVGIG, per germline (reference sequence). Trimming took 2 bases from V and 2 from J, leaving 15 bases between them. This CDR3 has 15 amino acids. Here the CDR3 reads CAWSPTTRLNYGYTF. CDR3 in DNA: TGTGCCTGGAGTCCCACAACGCGTCTAAACTATGGCTACACCTTC.

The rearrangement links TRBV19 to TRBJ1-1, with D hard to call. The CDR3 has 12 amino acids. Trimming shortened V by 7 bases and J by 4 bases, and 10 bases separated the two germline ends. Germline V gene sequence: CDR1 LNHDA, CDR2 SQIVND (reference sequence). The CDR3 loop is CASNWVGTEAFF. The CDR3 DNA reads TGTGCCAGTAACTGGGTAGGCACTGAAGCTTTCTTT.